This entry describes one T cell receptor beta chain. Clones were sequenced by immunoSEQ multiplex PCR, and TCRdb holds only the in-frame ones, with some missing. The sample consists of 1.6 million or so clones, approximately 98.5% of them appearing once. Germline V gives CDR1 MNHNS, CDR2 SASEGT. The CDR3 is made up of 16 amino acids. V lost 2 bases and J 4 bases, leaving 15 bases between the germline ends. This specimen belongs to a study of shared clonotypes between healthy human individuals. This TCR was recovered from a young man in good health. This chain joins TRBV6-1 and TRBJ1-5; TRBD1 might be the D (6 bases). Sequencing was done on a sample of naive CD4+ T cells sorted from blood. Subset in this sample: CD45RA+ positively selected. The CDR3 loop is CASSEPFRDINQPQHF. The CDR3 nucleotides are TGTGCCAGCAGTGAACCGTTCCGGGACATAAATCAGCCCCAGCATTTT.